This entry lists 24 T cell receptor beta chains sequenced from one sample in a study of CD8 T cells in Susac syndrome. A quantity of about 0.5 to 1 ug RNA underwent reverse transcription using random hexamers. From the immunoSEQ multiplex PCR reads, TCRdb called clonotypes with MiXCR, one entry per CDR3 protein. The table records 120,000 to 150,000 distinct CDR3 sequences, approximately 93% of them present only once. The sample taken for sequencing was CD4+ T cells from PBMCs. These receptors all come from a human donor in good health.

J is TRBJ2-1 and V is TRBV7-9, with 8 nucleotides matching TRBD1. The germline gives CDR1 SEHNR, CDR2 FQNEAQ (reference sequence). The CDR3 has 12 amino acids. The V and J ends lost 6 bases and 12 bases, in that order; junction bases with no gene match: 7. In nucleotides, the CDR3 is TGTGCCAGCAGTCCGACCGGGACAGGGCAGTTCTTC. Protein: CASSPTGTGQFF.

The chain joins TRBV4-2 to TRBJ2-7, with D hard to call. Deletions cut 0 bases from V and 6 bases from J, with 9 bases between. Germline V lookup: CDR1 LGHNA, CDR2 YNFKEQ. The length of the CDR3 is 13 residues. Here the CDR3 DNA reads TGTGCCAGCAGCCAAGACCCCATTGGCGAGCAGTACTTC. The encoded protein is CASSQDPIGEQYF.

This clonotype occurred once. The V call is TRBV9, the J call TRBJ2-7; 7 bases are a match to TRBD2. V lost 0 bases to trimming and J lost 6 bases; unmatched junction nucleotides: 6. There are 14 residues in the CDR3. Germline assignment: CDR1 SGDLS and CDR2 YYNGEE. The CDR3 DNA sequence: TGTGCCAGCAGCGTAGGAGGGACTATTTCCGAGCAGTACTTC. It is translated as CASSVGGTISEQYF.

The CDR3 here is CSARPQGRDYGYTF. The CDR3 DNA follows: TGCAGTGCTAGACCTCAGGGGCGCGACTATGGCTACACCTTC. The V call is TRBV20-1, the J call TRBJ1-2; possibly TRBD1 for D (6 bases). Germline V lookup: CDR1 DFQATT, CDR2 SNEGSKA (reference sequence). The V end lost 2 bases, the J end lost 3 bases, and 13 bases lay between the germline ends. The CDR3 runs 14 residues.

This chain connects TRBV5-4 to TRBJ2-3; the D is unclear. CDR1 and CDR2 (germline): SGHNT, YYREEE (reference sequence). The CDR3 runs to 14 residues. The ends were cut back, 4 bases at V and 4 bases at J, with 13 bases in the middle. This chain's CDR3 is CASSPLSSPDTQYF. In DNA, the CDR3 is TGTGCCAGCAGCCCTCTAAGTAGCCCAGATACGCAGTATTTT.

The genes are TRBV20-1 and TRBJ1-5, with 8 nucleotides matching TRBD1. Per germline, CDR1 DFQATT and CDR2 SNEGSKA (reference sequence). V trimming: 0 bases; J trimming: 4 bases; junction bases outside the gene matches: 8. The CDR3 is made up of 16 amino acids. The CDR3, as DNA: TGCAGTGCTAGAGAACGCCCGGACAGGGCAAATCAGCCCCAGCATTTT. Translation: CSARERPDRANQPQHF.

The chain is built from TRBV5-1 and TRBJ1-2; D is unclear. This CDR3 has 14 amino acids. Germline-derived CDR1 and CDR2 are SGHRS and YFSETQ. Between the trimmed V and J ends, which lost 1 base and 6 bases, there was a span of 13 bases. The CDR3 nucleotides read TGCGCCAGCAGCTTGAGTCAGCCGGGAGATGGCTACACCTTC. As protein: CASSLSQPGDGYTF.

This clonotype was seen a single time. Because it lacks the conserved phenylalanine or tryptophan at the end, this CDR3 is likely a read error. V gene TRBV24-1 combines with J gene TRBJ1-5; 7 bases line up with TRBD1. Trimming at V came to 5 bases and at J to 0 bases, leaving 9 bases not matched to a gene. Germline CDR1 and CDR2: KGHDR and SFDVKD. The CDR3 contains 17 residues. CDR3 DNA sequence: TGTGCCACCAGTGCCCAGACAGGGTGGGATAGCAATCAGCCCCAGCATATT. Protein sequence: CATSAQTGWDSNQPQHI.

J is TRBJ2-7 and V is TRBV20-1; D is perhaps TRBD2 (5 bases). Germline V CDR1 and CDR2: DFQATT, SNEGSKA (reference sequence). V was pared by 2 bases and J by 1 base, with 12 bases between. There are 14 residues in the CDR3. DNA of the CDR3: TGCAGTGCTAGACCCTTCCGGGGTTCCTACGAGCAGTACTTC. Encoded protein: CSARPFRGSYEQYF.

The rearrangement joins TRBV30 to TRBJ1-1; no firm D call. There are 13 residues in the CDR3. V gave up 4 bases and J gave up 3 bases, with 12 bases separating them. The germline V gene encodes CDR1 GTSNPN and CDR2 SVGIG (reference sequence). The CDR3 DNA is TGTGCCTGGAACTTGGAAGAGGACACTGAAGCTTTCTTT. Amino acid sequence: CAWNLEEDTEAFF.

V usage is TRBV29-1 and J usage is TRBJ2-7, with TRBD1 identical over 8 bases. The CDR3 contains 11 residues. CDR1 is SQVTM and CDR2 is ANQGSEA in the germline V gene. With 7 bases clipped from V and 4 bases from J, the junction kept 3 bases outside the gene matches. The CDR3 region has the DNA TGCAGCGGGAACAGGGGGTACGAGCAGTACTTC. Translated: CSGNRGYEQYF.

The chain is built from TRBV7-8 and TRBJ1-1; 12 bases line up with TRBD1. The CDR3 covers 15 residues. Trimming removed 3 bases from V and 7 bases from J; junction bases left unmatched: 6. Germline loops: CDR1 SGHVS, CDR2 FQNEAQ. The CDR3 DNA sequence: TGTGCCAGCAGCTTGGCCGGGACAGGGGGCTTTGAAGCTTTCTTT. The encoded protein is CASSLAGTGGFEAFF.

The chain's CDR3 is CASSGYSNQPQHF. The CDR3 nucleotides read TGTGCCAGCAGTGGCTATAGCAATCAGCCCCAGCATTTT. The V call is TRBV7-9, the J call TRBJ1-5; D is ambiguous. Germline CDR1 and CDR2: SEHNR and FQNEAQ (reference sequence). CDR3 size: 13 residues. The V end lost 6 bases, the J end lost 0 bases, and 6 bases lay between the germline ends. The complete variable domain, with remaining parts taken from reference TRBV7-9 and TRBJ1-5, reads DTGVSQNPRHKITKRGQNVTFRCDPISEHNRLYWYRQTLGQGPEFLTYFQNEAQLEKSRLLSDRFSAERPKGSFSTLEIQRTEQGDSAMYLCASSGYSNQPQHFGDGTRLSIL.

The V and J genes are TRBV5-1 and TRBJ2-5; D may be TRBD1 (6 bases). Germline CDR1 and CDR2: SGHRS and YFSETQ. Trimming took 5 bases from V and 3 from J, leaving 17 bases between them. CDR3 size: 15 residues. As DNA, the CDR3 is TGCGCCAGCAGAAAACAGGGTCAAGTCGAAGAGACCCAGTACTTC. It yields the protein CASRKQGQVEETQYF. Drawing the rest from reference TRBV5-1 and TRBJ2-5, the complete variable domain is KAGVTQTPRYLIKTRGQQVTLSCSPISGHRSVSWYQQTPGQGLQFLFEYFSETQRNKGNFPGRFSGRQFSNSRSEMNVSTLELGDSALYLCASRKQGQVEETQYFGPGTRLLVL.

The CDR3 nucleotides are TGTGCCAGCAGCACCGACAGGTTCGACGAGCAGTACTTC. Residues: CASSTDRFDEQYF. The V call is TRBV5-6, the J call TRBJ2-7; tentatively, D is TRBD1 (6 bases). The CDR3 runs 13 residues. The germline CDR1 and CDR2 sequences are SGHDT and YYEEEE. V shed 4 bases and J shed 5 bases, with 13 bases lying between them.

The chain has TRBV3-1 and TRBJ2-1; D uncertain. The CDR3 runs to 12 residues. Germline CDR1 is LGHDT and CDR2 is YNNKEL (reference sequence). Between the trimmed V and J ends, which lost 3 bases and 10 bases, there was a span of 10 bases. CDR3 sequence: CASSHSRGEQFF. Written as DNA, the CDR3 is TGTGCCAGCAGCCACAGCCGAGGCGAGCAGTTCTTC.

The chain employs TRBV7-9 and TRBJ1-5; the D gene is possibly TRBD1 (5 bases). V was trimmed by 5 bases and J by 1 base, leaving 9 bases between them. CDR3 size: 14 residues. Looked up from germline, CDR1 is SEHNR and CDR2 is FQNEAQ (reference sequence). In nucleotides, the CDR3 is TGTGCCAGCAGCATATGGGACAGCAATCAGCCCCAGCATTTT. Translation gives CASSIWDSNQPQHF.

This chain uses TRBV3-1 with TRBJ1-5; D is uncertain. The CDR3 has 15 residues. The V end lost 0 bases, the J end lost 6 bases, and 12 bases lay between the germline ends. Germline CDR1 is LGHDT and CDR2 is YNNKEL (reference sequence). The CDR3, as DNA: TGTGCCAGCAGCCAAGACCAGGTTTCCAGTCAGCCCCAGCATTTT. It yields the protein CASSQDQVSSQPQHF. Drawing the rest from reference TRBV3-1 and TRBJ1-5, the complete variable domain is DTAVSQTPKYLVTQMGNDKSIKCEQNLGHDTMYWYKQDSKKFLKIMFSYNNKELIINETVPNRFSPKSPDKAHLNLHINSLELGDSAVYFCASSQDQVSSQPQHFGDGTRLSIL.

V gene TRBV2 combines with J gene TRBJ2-1; no clear D. The CDR3 sequence is 11 residues long. Germline assignment: CDR1 SNHLY and CDR2 FYNNEI. V lost 5 bases and J lost 12, with 11 bases in between. CDR3 nucleotide sequence: TGTGCCAGCAGTTTAGGAAGCACGCAGTTCTTC. Protein product: CASSLGSTQFF.

The V call is TRBV18, the J call TRBJ1-5; 12 bases map to TRBD1. V shed 3 bases, J shed 6 bases, and the junction held 6 bases outside the gene matches. The CDR3 extends over 16 amino acids. CDR1 is KGHSH and CDR2 is LQKENI in the germline V gene. CDR3 nucleotides: TGTGCCAGCTCACCTCCGGGACAGGGGGCTGCTCAGCCCCAGCATTTT. The encoded protein is CASSPPGQGAAQPQHF.

V usage is TRBV19 and J usage is TRBJ2-2, with D maybe TRBD1 (6 bases). CDR1 is LNHDA, CDR2 SQIVND, per germline (reference sequence). This CDR3 is built from 14 residues. V was shortened by 5 bases and J by 1 base, with 8 bases between the two germline ends. Written as DNA, the CDR3 is TGTGCCAGTAGTTGGGGACAGAACACCGGGGAGCTGTTTTTT. Its protein product is CASSWGQNTGELFF. The complete variable domain, with remaining parts taken from reference TRBV19 and TRBJ2-2, reads DGGITQSPKYLFRKEGQNVTLSCEQNLNHDAMYWYRQDPGQGLRLIYYSQIVNDFQKGDIAEGYSVSREKKESFPLTVTSAQKNPTAFYLCASSWGQNTGELFFGEGSRLTVL.

J is TRBJ2-1 and V is TRBV12-3 or TRBV12-4; 10 bases match TRBD2. Trimming cost V 6 bases and J 6 bases; bases outside gene matches: 14. This CDR3 comprises 17 residues. CDR3 DNA sequence: TGTGCCAGCAGCCACTATTTACCTAGCGGGAGTACCAATGAGCAGTTCTTC. Protein sequence: CASSHYLPSGSTNEQFF.

This chain connects TRBV2 to TRBJ2-3; D perhaps matches TRBD2 (5 bases). Germline CDR1 reads SNHLY; CDR2 reads FYNNEI. The length of the CDR3 is 14 residues. V lost 2 bases to trimming and J lost 6 bases, with 12 bases between them. The CDR3 sequence: CASSERWETDTQYF. For the CDR3, the DNA is TGTGCCAGCAGTGAAAGGTGGGAGACCGATACGCAGTATTTT. The full variable domain, rest sourced from reference TRBV2 and TRBJ2-3, is EPEVTQTPSHQVTQMGQEVILRCVPISNHLYFYWYRQILGQKVEFLVSFYNNEISEKSEIFDDQFSVERPDGSNFTLKIRSTKLEDSAMYFCASSERWETDTQYFGPGTRLTVL.

This sequence joins TRBV27 and TRBJ2-1; D not certain. From germline, CDR1 is MNHEY and CDR2 SMNVEV (reference sequence). This CDR3 contains 14 residues. With 5 bases removed from V and 7 bases from J, the gap between germline ends came to 15 bases. The CDR3 DNA reads TGTGCCAGCAGTCTAAGGGTAAAGGTTAATGAGCAGTTCTTC. Its translation is CASSLRVKVNEQFF.